This passage covers 5 T cell receptor beta chains from one sample sequenced in a study of early T cells in non-severe SARS-CoV-2 infection. Each CDR3 protein gets one entry after TCRdb re-called the 5' RACE reads with MiXCR. The sample records 63,000 or so distinct CDR3 sequences, 10% to 12% being singletons. Sequenced material: whole blood, taken at baseline. The receptors come from an adult who was a healthcare worker with PCR-confirmed SARS-CoV-2 infection or an uninfected control (not recorded which).

The genes are TRBV9 and TRBJ2-7, with TRBD1 matching over 7 bases. Trimming took 4 bases from V and 2 from J; bases not matched to a gene: 9. Per germline, CDR1 SGDLS and CDR2 YYNGEE. The CDR3 sequence is 15 residues long. In DNA form, the CDR3 reads TGTGCCAGCAGCTCCCAGTGGGACAGACCCTACGAGCAGTACTTC. It codes for CASSSQWDRPYEQYF.

The chain carries TRBV11-3 and TRBJ2-1; 13 bases agree with TRBD2. Looked up from germline, CDR1 is SGHNT and CDR2 is YENEEA. There are 19 residues in the CDR3. Trimming took 7 bases from V and 0 from J; bases not matched to a gene: 12. In nucleotides, the CDR3 is TGTGCCAGCATCCCACCGACTAGCGGGAGGCCAAGCTCCTACAATGAGCAGTTCTTC. This sequence encodes CASIPPTSGRPSSYNEQFF.

This clonotype was observed at least ten times. This rearrangement joins TRBV3-1 to TRBJ2-2; D is unclear. V dropped 4 bases and J dropped 8 bases, with 14 bases sitting between them. CDR3 length: 14 amino acids. Germline V gene sequence: CDR1 LGHDT, CDR2 YNNKEL (reference sequence). In DNA form, the CDR3 reads TGTGCCAGCAGCCCCCAGGAAAAAGCGGGGGAGCTGTTTTTT. The encoded protein is CASSPQEKAGELFF.

Ten or more counts support this clonotype. The chain uses TRBV7-2 and TRBJ1-5; no reliable D call. CDR1 SGHTA and CDR2 FQGNSA come from the germline V gene. CDR3 size: 14 residues. The V gene lost 0 bases and the J gene lost 6 bases, with 9 bases spanning the gap. The chain's CDR3 is CASSLAGSGQPQHF. The CDR3 DNA reads TGTGCCAGCAGCTTAGCAGGGAGTGGTCAGCCCCAGCATTTT.

This clonotype has just a few counts. The chain is built from TRBV5-5 and TRBJ2-1, with 7 bases aligning to TRBD1. The CDR3 has 14 amino acids. V lost 4 bases, J lost 9 bases, and 10 bases stayed unmatched. Germline-derived CDR1 and CDR2 are SGHKS and YYEKEE (reference sequence). Here the CDR3 reads CASSPATGSREQFF. The CDR3 DNA reads TGTGCCAGCAGCCCCGCGACAGGGTCTCGTGAGCAGTTCTTC.